A single sample gave rise to the 2 T cell receptor beta chains below, sequenced in a study of control samples from healthy donors and cancer patients. Assay: immunoSEQ multiplex PCR; the TCRdb copy retains only in-frame clones and omits some. This table holds approximately 140,000 clones, 93% found once. The specimen was blood. These receptors all stem from a man aged 18-30 years in good health.

The chain employs TRBV5-4 and TRBJ1-6; D is possibly TRBD1 (6 bases). The CDR3 has 14 amino acids. Germline-derived CDR1 and CDR2 are SGHNT and YYREEE (reference sequence). Trimming took off 3 bases at V and 6 bases at J, with 10 bases between the two ends. CDR3 nucleotide sequence: TGTGCCAGCAGCTCGGACAGAGGTAATTCACCCCTCCACTTT. It translates to CASSSDRGNSPLHF.

The V call is TRBV19, the J call TRBJ1-5; D gene ambiguous. Trimming took off 7 bases at V and 0 bases at J, with 10 bases between the two ends. Germline V gene sequence: CDR1 LNHDA, CDR2 SQIVND (reference sequence). The CDR3 is made up of 14 amino acids. In DNA form, the CDR3 reads TGTGCCAGTAACACCATCGATAGCAATCAGCCCCAGCATTTT. Its protein product is CASNTIDSNQPQHF.